Below, one T cell receptor beta chain is given with its context. The antigen this receptor binds is unknown. The sample holds no much larger clone one base away, and base qualities are not on file. Patients with a history of autoimmune disease or receiving systemic immunosuppression were excluded from the trial. In every dose cohort, peripheral blood was drawn for TCR sequencing at baseline, cycle 4 day 1, and cycle 7 day 1. The samples were drawn from a first-in-human, open-label, multicenter phase I dose-escalation trial of ivuxolimab. Adults with locally advanced or metastatic head and neck squamous cell, hepatocellular, melanoma or renal cell carcinoma were enrolled in the trial. Before TCR sequencing, CD4+ and CD8+ T cells were separately sorted from peripheral blood. This record comes from a study of OX40 agonist ivuxolimab in advanced cancers. Regarding the study in general: Ivuxolimab was an agonistic, fully human IgG2 monoclonal antibody directed against OX40 (CD134), a costimulatory receptor. Intravenous ivuxolimab was administered to patients every 2 weeks at six dose levels: 0.01, 0.1, 0.3, 1.5, 3 and 10 mg/kg. Among the approximately 54 dose-escalation patients, some 19 had hepatocellular carcinoma, about 15 melanoma, 9 renal cell carcinoma and 9 head and neck cancer. In the dose-escalation cohort, 70% to 90% of patients were male, and the mean age was approximately 60 years with a range of roughly 23 to 79. Prior anti-PD-1, anti-PD-L1 or anti-CTLA-4 therapy was permitted, and about 40% of dose-escalation patients had received checkpoint inhibitors. Three dose-escalation patients achieved partial responses, one with hepatocellular carcinoma and two with cutaneous melanoma. The purpose of peripheral TCRbeta sequencing was to test whether ivuxolimab changed TCR sequence diversity and led to clonal T-cell expansion. The paper reports the monotherapy dose-escalation portion (N = 52 patients) of the phase I ivuxolimab trial.

Genomic DNA was extracted from sorted cells for sequencing of the TCRbeta CDR3 region. The immunoSEQ Assay was used for sequencing of TCRbeta CDR3 regions. As stored in TCRdb, this immuneACCESS dataset retains in-frame rearrangements with V and J assigned. A fraction of the clones does not appear; measured against another copy, unresolved V genes explain less than half of the discrepancy, and the remainder lacks a known reason. The sample contains 60,000 to 80,000 clones, 79% of them found a single time. The ten top clones hold roughly 10% of the sample. V is trimmed back by 4 bases and J by 9 bases, and the junction contains 7 bases that no gene match accounts for. The germline V gene provides CDR1 SGHRS and CDR2 YFSETQ. From the cysteine up to the phenylalanine, the CDR3 has a length of 14 residues. The DNA shown is the 42-base CDR3, in frame from base 1. What the work shows at the level of the full study, not this receptor alone: The antigen specificity of the clonally expanded peripheral T cells was not determined. Low levels of normalized T-cell clonal expansion were also seen in some nonresponding patients. After ivuxolimab, expanded clones were on average more numerous among CD8+ T cells than among CD4+ T cells. At doses of 0.1 to 3.0 mg/kg, clonal expansion of both CD4+ and CD8+ blood T cells was observed from baseline to week 6. Partial responders in the 0.1-3.0 mg/kg groups had among the lowest normalized peripheral clonal expansion, especially among CD8+ T cells.

Recombination connected TRBV5-1 to TRBJ1-5; a stretch of 10 junction bases matches TRBD1. This TCR was recovered from an adult with an advanced solid tumor such as melanoma, head and neck, liver or kidney cancer. Sequenced here: CD4+ or CD8+ T cells sorted from blood, sampled in a trial of the OX40 agonist ivuxolimab. The CDR3 region has the sequence CASSTGQGGMPQHF. In nucleotides, the sequence is TGCGCCAGCAGCACCGGACAGGGGGGGATGCCCCAGCATTTT.